This T cell receptor beta chain was captured by sequencing in a study of T cells in Graves' hyperthyroidism and ophthalmopathy. CDR1 is SGHAT, CDR2 FQNNGV, per germline. Trimming removed 5 bases at V and 7 bases at J, with 17 bases between. The CDR3 runs to 14 residues. Amplified TCR beta CDR3 regions came from RNA transcripts. An initial round of RT-PCR targeting the TCR CDR3 relied on the HTBI primer set. TCRdb reprocessed the multiplex PCR reads via MiXCR and lists one record per CDR3 protein. The data hold about 570,000 distinct CDR3 sequences, with approximately 44% observed a single time. This clonotype was sampled from an adult woman with Graves' disease, either hyperthyroidism or ophthalmopathy (not recorded which). Material for sequencing was peripheral blood or thyroid tissue (not recorded which). The chain combines TRBV11-2 with TRBJ1-1; a possible D gene is TRBD1 (5 bases). The CDR3 DNA reads TGTGCCAGCAGCACCGAGGGGAACGGTGATGAAGCTTTCTTT. This codes for CASSTEGNGDEAFF.